Below, 6 T cell receptor beta chains from the same sample are listed, as sequenced in a study of post-analysis software for immune sequencing data. Findings and caveats of the study: Several TRBV segments (TRBV5-6, TRBV5-1 and TRBV20-1 among them) occurred more frequently in patients than in controls.

cDNA libraries for TCR beta contained unique molecular identifiers. TCRdb processed the PCR reads anew with MiXCR; each CDR3 protein has one entry. The sample records hundreds of thousands of distinct CDR3 sequences, less than 35% being singletons. These receptors' targets are unknown. Sequenced material: blood. The source of these receptors is a girl under 18 with multiple sclerosis.

This chain joins TRBV29-1 and TRBJ2-3; D possibly matches TRBD1 or TRBD2 (5 bases each). CDR1 is SQVTM, CDR2 ANQGSEA, per germline. This CDR3 comprises 14 residues. V dropped 7 bases and J dropped 1 base, with 15 bases sitting between them. The DNA of the CDR3 is TGCAGCGCGACCCGGGACCCGGGCACAGATACGCAGTATTTT. Translated: CSATRDPGTDTQYF.

V is TRBV4-1 and J is TRBJ1-3, with unresolved D. The CDR3 is 19 amino acids. Germline CDR1 reads MGHRA; CDR2 reads YSYEKL. With 0 bases removed from V and 0 bases from J, the gap between germline ends came to 18 bases. CDR3 DNA: TGCGCCAGCAGCCAAGAAAAATTGTTGAACAGTCGCTCTGGAAACACCATATATTTT. Protein: CASSQEKLLNSRSGNTIYF.

The rearrangement joins TRBV6-5 to TRBJ2-2; TRBD2 matches at 8 bases. The CDR3 totals 16 residues. V trimming: 4 bases; J trimming: 4 bases; junction bases outside the gene matches: 8. Germline V gene lookup returns CDR1 MNHEY and CDR2 SVGAGI. The CDR3 region is CASSFLGGARTGELFF. The CDR3 coding sequence is TGTGCCAGCAGTTTCCTCGGGGGGGCTCGCACCGGGGAGCTGTTTTTT.

This CDR3 is CASSSRDRAGYTF. CDR3 sequence (DNA): TGTGCCAGCAGTTCCCGGGACAGGGCTGGCTACACCTTC. The genes are TRBV6-2 or TRBV6-3 and TRBJ1-2; 9 bases align to TRBD1. The germline V gene encodes CDR1 MNHEY and CDR2 SVGEGT. V was pared by 4 bases and J by 7 bases, with 4 bases of the junction left unmatched. The CDR3 runs 13 residues.

This clonotype was seen a handful of times. The chain employs TRBV7-9 and TRBJ1-4; a weak D match, TRBD1 (5 bases). Trimming cost V 5 bases and J 7 bases, with 20 bases left between them. The CDR3 sequence is 16 residues long. The germline gives CDR1 SEHNR, CDR2 FQNEAQ (reference sequence). The CDR3 sequence: CASSRLSMGGIEKLFF. The DNA for the CDR3 is TGTGCCAGCAGCCGACTTTCGATGGGGGGTATTGAAAAACTGTTTTTT.

This clonotype has a handful of counts. This chain links TRBV5-1 with TRBJ2-4; 7 bases are shared with TRBD1. CDR1 and CDR2 (germline): SGHRS, YFSETQ. V lost 5 bases and J lost 3; bases outside the gene matches: 2. The CDR3 runs to 13 residues. The chain's CDR3 is CASRRDSKNIQYF. Here the CDR3 DNA reads TGCGCCAGCAGGAGGGACAGCAAAAACATTCAGTACTTC.